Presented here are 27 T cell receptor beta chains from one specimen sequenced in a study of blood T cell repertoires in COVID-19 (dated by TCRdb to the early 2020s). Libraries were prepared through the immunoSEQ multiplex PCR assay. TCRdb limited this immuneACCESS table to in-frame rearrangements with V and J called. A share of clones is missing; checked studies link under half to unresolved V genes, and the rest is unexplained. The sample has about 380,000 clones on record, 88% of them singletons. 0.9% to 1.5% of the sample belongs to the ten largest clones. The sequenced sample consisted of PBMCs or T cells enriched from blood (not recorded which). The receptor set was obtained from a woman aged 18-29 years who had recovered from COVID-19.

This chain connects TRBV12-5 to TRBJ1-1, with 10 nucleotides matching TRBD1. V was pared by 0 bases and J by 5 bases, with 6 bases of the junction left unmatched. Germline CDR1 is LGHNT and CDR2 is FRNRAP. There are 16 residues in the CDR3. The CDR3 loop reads CASGLVRTGGITEAFF. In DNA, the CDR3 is TGTGCTAGTGGTTTGGTACGGACAGGGGGAATAACTGAAGCTTTCTTT. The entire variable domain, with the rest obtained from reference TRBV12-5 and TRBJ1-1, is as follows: DARVTQTPRHKVTEMGQEVTMRCQPILGHNTVFWYRQTMMQGLELLAYFRNRAPLDDSGMPKDRFSAEMPDATLATLKIQPSEPRDSAVYFCASGLVRTGGITEAFFGQGTRLTVV.

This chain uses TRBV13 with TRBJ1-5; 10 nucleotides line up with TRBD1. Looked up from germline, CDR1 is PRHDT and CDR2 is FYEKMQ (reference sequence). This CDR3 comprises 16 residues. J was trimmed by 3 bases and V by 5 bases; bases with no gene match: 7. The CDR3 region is CASSLQTGGYNQPQHF. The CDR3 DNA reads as TGTGCCAGCAGCCTACAGACAGGGGGCTACAATCAGCCCCAGCATTTT.

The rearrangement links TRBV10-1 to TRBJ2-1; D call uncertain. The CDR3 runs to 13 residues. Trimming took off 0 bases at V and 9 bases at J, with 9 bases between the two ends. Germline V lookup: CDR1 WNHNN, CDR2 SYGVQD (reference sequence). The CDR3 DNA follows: TGCGCCAGCAGTGAGTCTCGGTCAGGTGAGCAGTTCTTC. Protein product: CASSESRSGEQFF.

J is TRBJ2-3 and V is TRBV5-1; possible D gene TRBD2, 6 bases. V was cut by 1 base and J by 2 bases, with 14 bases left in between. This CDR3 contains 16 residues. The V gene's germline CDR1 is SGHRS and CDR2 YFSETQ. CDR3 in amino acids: CASSLSPAGNTDTQYF. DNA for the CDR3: TGCGCCAGCAGCTTGAGTCCGGCGGGGAACACAGATACGCAGTATTTT.

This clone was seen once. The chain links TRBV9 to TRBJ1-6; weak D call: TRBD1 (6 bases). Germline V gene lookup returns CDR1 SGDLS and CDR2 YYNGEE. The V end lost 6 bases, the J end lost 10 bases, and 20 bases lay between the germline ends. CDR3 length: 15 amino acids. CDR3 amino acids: CASTEGPGVPSPLHF. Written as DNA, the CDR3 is TGTGCCAGCACCGAGGGGCCAGGGGTTCCCTCACCCCTCCACTTT. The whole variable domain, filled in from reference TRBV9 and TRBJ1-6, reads DSGVTQTPKHLITATGQRVTLRCSPRSGDLSVYWYQQSLDQGLQFLIQYYNGEERAKGNILERFSAQQFPDLHSELNLSSLELGDSALYFCASTEGPGVPSPLHFGNGTRLTVT.

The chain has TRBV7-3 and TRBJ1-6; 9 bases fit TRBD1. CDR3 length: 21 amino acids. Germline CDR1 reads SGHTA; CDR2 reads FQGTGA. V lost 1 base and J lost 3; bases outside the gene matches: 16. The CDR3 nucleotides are TGTGCCAGCAGCTTAAATAAGGGGACAGGGACCCCGATTTACTATAATTCACCCCTCCACTTT. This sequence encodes CASSLNKGTGTPIYYNSPLHF.

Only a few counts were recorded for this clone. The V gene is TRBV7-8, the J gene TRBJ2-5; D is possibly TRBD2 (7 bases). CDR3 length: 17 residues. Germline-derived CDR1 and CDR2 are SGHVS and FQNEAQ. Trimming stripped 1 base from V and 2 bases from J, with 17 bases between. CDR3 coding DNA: TGTGCCAGCAGCTTAGGCCTTTTGGGGGGGACACAAGAGACCCAGTACTTC. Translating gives CASSLGLLGGTQETQYF.

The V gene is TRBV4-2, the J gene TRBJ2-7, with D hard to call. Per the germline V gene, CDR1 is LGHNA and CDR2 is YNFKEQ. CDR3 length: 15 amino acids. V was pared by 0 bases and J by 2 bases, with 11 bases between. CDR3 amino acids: CASSQEPVPTYEQYF. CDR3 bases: TGTGCCAGCAGCCAAGAACCGGTACCGACCTACGAGCAGTACTTC.

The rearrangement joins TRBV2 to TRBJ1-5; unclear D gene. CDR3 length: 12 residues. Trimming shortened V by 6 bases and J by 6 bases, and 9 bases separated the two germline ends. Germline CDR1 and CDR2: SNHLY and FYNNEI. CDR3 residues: CASREIFQPQHF. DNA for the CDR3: TGTGCCAGCAGGGAGATTTTTCAGCCCCAGCATTTT.

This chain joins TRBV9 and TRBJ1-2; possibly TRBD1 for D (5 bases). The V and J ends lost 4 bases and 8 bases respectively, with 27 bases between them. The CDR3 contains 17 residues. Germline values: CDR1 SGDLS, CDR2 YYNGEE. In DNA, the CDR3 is TGTGCCAGCAGCCCCGTTGTGCAGGGCCCTATATTAAGGGGCTACACCTTC. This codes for CASSPVVQGPILRGYTF.

In DNA form, the CDR3 reads TGTGCCAGCAGTGTCCGCAGGGGGGCAGATACGCAGTATTTT. This encodes CASSVRRGADTQYF. The genes are TRBV2 and TRBJ2-3; a possible D gene is TRBD1 (7 bases). This CDR3 contains 14 residues. Trimming left V 4 bases short and J 4 bases short, with 12 bases between. In germline, CDR1 is SNHLY, CDR2 FYNNEI.

CDR3 in DNA: TGTGCCAGCGGGATTCGGGAAGCCTACGAGCAGTACTTC. Translation gives CASGIREAYEQYF. The chain recombines TRBV2 with TRBJ2-7; D may be TRBD2 (5 bases). Trimming took 8 bases from V and 2 from J, leaving 13 bases between them. The CDR3 totals 13 residues. Germline V gene sequence: CDR1 SNHLY, CDR2 FYNNEI.

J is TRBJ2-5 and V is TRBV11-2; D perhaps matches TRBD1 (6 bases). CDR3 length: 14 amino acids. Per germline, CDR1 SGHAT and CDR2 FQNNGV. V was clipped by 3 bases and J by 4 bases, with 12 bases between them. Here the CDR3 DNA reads TGTGCCAGCAGCTTGTACAGGGACCCAGAGACCCAGTACTTC. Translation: CASSLYRDPETQYF. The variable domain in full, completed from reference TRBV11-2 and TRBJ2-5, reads EAGVAQSPRYKIIEKRQSVAFWCNPISGHATLYWYQQILGQGPKLLIQFQNNGVVDDSQLPKDRFSAERLKGVDSTLKIQPAKLEDSAVYLCASSLYRDPETQYFGPGTRLLVL.

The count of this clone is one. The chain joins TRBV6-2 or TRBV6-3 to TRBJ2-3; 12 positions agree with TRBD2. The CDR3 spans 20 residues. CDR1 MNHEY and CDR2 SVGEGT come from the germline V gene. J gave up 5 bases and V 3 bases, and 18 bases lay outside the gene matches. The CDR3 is CASSYRFGLAGGPERDTQYF. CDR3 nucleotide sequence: TGTGCCAGCAGTTATCGGTTTGGGCTAGCGGGGGGGCCTGAAAGAGATACGCAGTATTTT.

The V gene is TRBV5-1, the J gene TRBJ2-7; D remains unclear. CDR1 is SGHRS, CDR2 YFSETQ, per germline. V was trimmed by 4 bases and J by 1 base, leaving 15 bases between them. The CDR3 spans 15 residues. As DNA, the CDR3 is TGCGCCAGCAGCCTAATCCCGACAAGATCCTACGAGCAGTACTTC. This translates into CASSLIPTRSYEQYF.

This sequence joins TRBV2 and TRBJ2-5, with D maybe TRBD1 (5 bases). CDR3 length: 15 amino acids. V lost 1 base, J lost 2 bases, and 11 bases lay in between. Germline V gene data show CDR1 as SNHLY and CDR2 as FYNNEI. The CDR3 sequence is CASSEGRQGQETQYF. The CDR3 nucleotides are TGTGCCAGCAGTGAAGGGCGTCAGGGACAAGAGACCCAGTACTTC.

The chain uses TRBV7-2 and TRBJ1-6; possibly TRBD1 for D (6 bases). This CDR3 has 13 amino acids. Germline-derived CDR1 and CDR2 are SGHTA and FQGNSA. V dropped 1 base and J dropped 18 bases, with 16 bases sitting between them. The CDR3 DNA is TGTGCCAGCAGCTTAGTCATTGGGGACATTTACCACTTT. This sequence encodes CASSLVIGDIYHF.

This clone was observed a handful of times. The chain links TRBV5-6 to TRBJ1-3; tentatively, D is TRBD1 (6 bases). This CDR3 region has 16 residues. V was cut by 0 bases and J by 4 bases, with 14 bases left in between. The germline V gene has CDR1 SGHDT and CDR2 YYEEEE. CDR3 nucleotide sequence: TGTGCCAGCAGCTTGGCCCTTGGGGGCAGGGGAAACACCATATATTTT. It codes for CASSLALGGRGNTIYF. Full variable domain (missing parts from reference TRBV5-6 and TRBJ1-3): DAGVTQSPTHLIKTRGQQVTLRCSPKSGHDTVSWYQQALGQGPQFIFQYYEEEERQRGNFPDRFSGHQFPNYSSELNVNALLLGDSALYLCASSLALGGRGNTIYFGEGSWLTVV.

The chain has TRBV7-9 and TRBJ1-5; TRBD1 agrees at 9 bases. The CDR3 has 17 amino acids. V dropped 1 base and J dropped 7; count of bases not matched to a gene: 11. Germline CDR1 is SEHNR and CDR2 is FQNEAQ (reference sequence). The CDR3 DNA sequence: TGTGCCAGCAGCTTAGGGGTCACAGGGGGCCTTTGGCAGCCCCAGCATTTT. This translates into CASSLGVTGGLWQPQHF.

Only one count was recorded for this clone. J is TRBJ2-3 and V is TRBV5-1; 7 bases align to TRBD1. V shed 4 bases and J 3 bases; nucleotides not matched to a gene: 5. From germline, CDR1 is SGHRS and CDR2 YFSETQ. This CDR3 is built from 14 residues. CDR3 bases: TGCGCCAGCAGCGGACAACAGGGGACAGATACGCAGTATTTT. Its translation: CASSGQQGTDTQYF.

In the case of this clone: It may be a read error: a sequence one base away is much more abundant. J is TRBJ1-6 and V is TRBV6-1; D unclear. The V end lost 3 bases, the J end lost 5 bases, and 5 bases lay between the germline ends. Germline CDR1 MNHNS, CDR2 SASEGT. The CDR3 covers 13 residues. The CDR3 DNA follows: TGTGCCAGCAGTGACAGCGATAATTCACCCCTCCACTTT. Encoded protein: CASSDSDNSPLHF.

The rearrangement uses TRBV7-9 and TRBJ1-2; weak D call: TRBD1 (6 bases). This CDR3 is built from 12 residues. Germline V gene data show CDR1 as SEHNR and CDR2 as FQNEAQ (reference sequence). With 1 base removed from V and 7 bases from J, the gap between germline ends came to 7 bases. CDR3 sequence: CASSLDRVGYTF. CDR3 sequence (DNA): TGTGCCAGCAGCTTAGACAGGGTTGGCTACACCTTC. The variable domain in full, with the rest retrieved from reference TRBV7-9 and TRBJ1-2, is DTGVSQNPRHKITKRGQNVTFRCDPISEHNRLYWYRQTLGQGPEFLTYFQNEAQLEKSRLLSDRFSAERPKGSFSTLEIQRTEQGDSAMYLCASSLDRVGYTFGSGTRLTVV.

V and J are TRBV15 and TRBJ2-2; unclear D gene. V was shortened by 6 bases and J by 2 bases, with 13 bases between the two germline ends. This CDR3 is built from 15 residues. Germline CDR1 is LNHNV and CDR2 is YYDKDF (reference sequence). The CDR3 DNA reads TGTGCCACCAGAGGTGGGCAGGATAACACCGGGGAGCTGTTTTTT. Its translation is CATRGGQDNTGELFF.

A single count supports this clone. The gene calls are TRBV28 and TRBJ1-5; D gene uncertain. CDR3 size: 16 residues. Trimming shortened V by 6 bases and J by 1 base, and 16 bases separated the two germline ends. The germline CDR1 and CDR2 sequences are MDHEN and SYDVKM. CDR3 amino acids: CASRRAGPQSNQPQHF. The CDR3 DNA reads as TGTGCCAGCAGGCGGGCCGGACCCCAAAGCAATCAGCCCCAGCATTTT.

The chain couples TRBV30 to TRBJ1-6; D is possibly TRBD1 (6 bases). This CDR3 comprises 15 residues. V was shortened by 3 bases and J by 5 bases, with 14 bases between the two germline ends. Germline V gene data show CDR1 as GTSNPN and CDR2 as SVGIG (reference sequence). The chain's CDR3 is CAWSLPGADNSPLHF. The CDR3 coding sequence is TGTGCCTGGAGCCTCCCAGGGGCGGATAATTCACCCCTCCACTTT.

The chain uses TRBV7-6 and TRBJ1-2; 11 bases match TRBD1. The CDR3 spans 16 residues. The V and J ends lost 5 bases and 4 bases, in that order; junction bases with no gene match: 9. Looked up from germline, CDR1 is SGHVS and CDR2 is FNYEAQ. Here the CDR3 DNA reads TGTGCCAGCAGCACCTGGACAGGGGGCGACGCCTATGGCTACACCTTC. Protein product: CASSTWTGGDAYGYTF. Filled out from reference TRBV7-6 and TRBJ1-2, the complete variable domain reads GAGVSQSPRYKVTKRGQDVALRCDPISGHVSLYWYRQALGQGPEFLTYFNYEAQQDKSGLPNDRFSAERPEGSISTLTIQRTEQRDSAMYRCASSTWTGGDAYGYTFGSGTRLTVV.

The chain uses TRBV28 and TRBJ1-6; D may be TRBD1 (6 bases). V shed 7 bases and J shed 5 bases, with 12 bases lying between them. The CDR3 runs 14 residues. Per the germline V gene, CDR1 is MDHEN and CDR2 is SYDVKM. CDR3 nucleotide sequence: TGTGCCAGCACCCTCGGACAGCATAATTCACCCCTCCACTTT. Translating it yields CASTLGQHNSPLHF.